This T cell receptor (beta chain) was observed in a study of CD8 T cells in ankylosing spondylitis. This CDR3 has 16 amino acids. From germline, CDR1 is DFQATT and CDR2 SNEGSKA (reference sequence). Trimming removed 3 bases from V and 2 bases from J; junction bases left unmatched: 2. Remarks on this clonotype: Its antigen is unidentified.

TCRdb independently ran MiXCR on the 5' RACE reads; one entry per CDR3 protein. Among about 420,000 distinct CDR3 sequences listed, approximately 20% were seen once. The study, taken as a whole, reports: It appeared that ankylosing spondylitis blood was characterized by a TCR beta motif of under ten highly homologous variants. Previous work reported some of these motif variants in the synovial fluid and blood of reactive arthritis. CD8+ cells made up the disease-linked clones, which were relatively rare in peripheral blood.

The sequence came from a male donor with ankylosing spondylitis. The chain joins TRBV20-1 to TRBJ2-3; 16 nucleotides align to TRBD2. Sample: blood, either unsorted or a sorted T cell fraction (not recorded which). In DNA form, the CDR3 reads TGCAGTGCTAGGGGACTAGCGGGAGGGTTCACAGATACGCAGTATTTT. As protein: CSARGLAGGFTDTQYF.